These 23 T cell receptor beta chains originate from one sample sequenced in a study of blood T cells in healthy people across ages. Together with a sample-barcoded 5' primer, a J-beta primer mix was included in a second PCR lasting about 7 to 12 cycles. TCRdb passed the 5' RACE reads through MiXCR, listing each CDR3 protein once. The data contain roughly 500,000 distinct CDR3 sequences, roughly 29% of them seen just once; the ten biggest clones take up around a sixth. Sequencing was carried out using blood. The receptors derive from a woman aged 70 to 79 in good health.

The genes are TRBV3-1 and TRBJ2-3; no clear D. V dropped 2 bases and J dropped 6 bases, with 9 bases sitting between them. Germline assignment: CDR1 LGHDT and CDR2 YNNKEL (reference sequence). The CDR3 spans 13 residues. In DNA, the CDR3 is TGTGCCAGCAGCCAAAGGGCGATTGATACGCAGTATTTT. It yields the protein CASSQRAIDTQYF.

V is TRBV20-1 and J is TRBJ2-1; 8 nucleotides line up with TRBD2. The CDR3 length is 16 residues. V dropped 3 bases and J dropped 2; count of bases not matched to a gene: 9. Germline V gene lookup returns CDR1 DFQATT and CDR2 SNEGSKA (reference sequence). CDR3 nucleotide sequence: TGCAGTGCTAGGTCAGCGGGAGCCAGCCCCTACAATGAGCAGTTCTTC. Translation gives CSARSAGASPYNEQFF.

This chain connects TRBV9 to TRBJ1-2; D gene uncertain. The V and J ends lost 4 bases and 0 bases respectively, with 13 bases between them. Germline CDR1 is SGDLS and CDR2 is YYNGEE. The CDR3 spans 15 residues. CDR3 sequence: CASSRAALANYGYTF. The DNA of the CDR3 is TGTGCCAGCAGCCGGGCAGCTCTTGCTAACTATGGCTACACCTTC.

This clonotype was counted only a few times. The chain carries TRBV6-2 or TRBV6-3 and TRBJ1-1; no clear D. CDR1 and CDR2 (germline): MNHEY, SVGEGT. V dropped 8 bases and J dropped 1 base, with 8 bases sitting between them. This CDR3 comprises 12 residues. The CDR3 reads CASREANTEAFF. As DNA, the CDR3 is TGTGCCAGCCGGGAGGCGAACACTGAAGCTTTCTTT.

The gene calls are TRBV6-2 or TRBV6-3 and TRBJ2-1; D is unclear. V gave up 6 bases and J gave up 9 bases, with 12 bases separating them. The germline gives CDR1 MNHEY, CDR2 SVGEGT. The CDR3 loop spans 12 amino acids. This CDR3 reads CASRLEFSEQFF. The CDR3 DNA reads TGTGCCAGCAGACTCGAATTTAGTGAGCAGTTCTTC.

The CDR3 coding sequence is TGTGCCAGCAGTGAGAGCGGCTATGGCTACACCTTC. It specifies CASSESGYGYTF. The genes are TRBV6-1 and TRBJ1-2; D is undetermined. This CDR3 is built from 12 residues. V gave up 3 bases and J gave up 4 bases, with 6 bases separating them. Germline CDR1 reads MNHNS; CDR2 reads SASEGT.

This clonotype was seen only a few times. The chain couples TRBV27 to TRBJ1-2; D unresolved. The CDR3 has 14 residues. V was shortened by 4 bases and J by 6 bases, with 15 bases between the two germline ends. From germline, CDR1 is MNHEY and CDR2 SMNVEV (reference sequence). This CDR3 reads CASSSVTTGNGYTF. The CDR3 DNA reads as TGTGCCAGCAGTTCGGTCACGACGGGGAATGGCTACACCTTC.

This sequence joins TRBV4-2 and TRBJ2-5, with 7 bases aligning to TRBD2. V lost 2 bases to trimming and J lost 4 bases; unmatched junction nucleotides: 7. The V gene's germline CDR1 is LGHNA and CDR2 YNFKEQ. This CDR3 contains 15 residues. CDR3 nucleotide sequence: TGTGCCAGCAGCCAAACGGGGGGAGGACGAGAGACCCAGTACTTC. Translating gives CASSQTGGGRETQYF.

The chain uses TRBV3-1 and TRBJ1-1, with D unclear. The CDR3 length is 14 residues. V was cut by 4 bases and J by 1 base, with 10 bases left in between. Germline V gives CDR1 LGHDT, CDR2 YNNKEL (reference sequence). CDR3 amino acids: CASSPDLPNTEAFF. The CDR3 coding sequence is TGTGCCAGCAGCCCCGATCTCCCGAACACTGAAGCTTTCTTT.

The chain carries TRBV6-1 and TRBJ2-1; the match to TRBD2 covers 12 bases. Germline-derived CDR1 and CDR2 are MNHNS and SASEGT. The CDR3 loop spans 17 amino acids. V trimming: 6 bases; J trimming: 9 bases; junction bases outside the gene matches: 15. The CDR3 protein is CASSEQSSGGVKREQFF. DNA of the CDR3: TGTGCCAGCAGCGAACAGTCTAGCGGGGGGGTGAAACGTGAGCAGTTCTTC.

The rearrangement links TRBV5-1 to TRBJ2-3, with D unresolved. The CDR3 totals 16 residues. CDR1 is SGHRS and CDR2 is YFSETQ in the germline V gene. Deletions cut 2 bases from V and 3 bases from J, with 16 bases between. The CDR3 bases are TGCGCCAGCAGCTTCCGTGAGGCCCAAAGTACAGATACGCAGTATTTT. Translated: CASSFREAQSTDTQYF.

The chain uses TRBV14 and TRBJ1-2; 7 bases line up with TRBD1. Germline assignment: CDR1 SGHDN and CDR2 FVKESK. The CDR3 sequence is 14 residues long. Trimming at V came to 1 base and at J to 4 bases, leaving 3 bases not matched to a gene. In DNA, the CDR3 is TGTGCCAGCAGCCAAGGGACAGGCTTCTATGGCTACACCTTC. This encodes CASSQGTGFYGYTF.

V and J are TRBV6-5 and TRBJ2-1, with 11 bases identical to TRBD2. The CDR3 covers 18 residues. Germline loops: CDR1 MNHEY, CDR2 SVGAGI. Trimming cost V 0 bases and J 7 bases; bases outside gene matches: 11. The CDR3, as DNA: TGTGCCAGCAGTTACTCGTACCCAACTAGCGGGGGCCGGAATGAGCAGTTCTTC. It specifies CASSYSYPTSGGRNEQFF.

This clonotype was recorded a few times. The rearrangement uses TRBV28 and TRBJ1-3, with unresolved D. With 4 bases removed from V and 0 bases from J, the gap between germline ends came to 10 bases. CDR1 is MDHEN and CDR2 is SYDVKM in the germline V gene. This CDR3 has 15 amino acids. The chain's CDR3 is CASSSRKYSGNTIYF. The CDR3 region has the DNA TGTGCCAGCAGTTCGCGAAAGTACTCTGGAAACACCATATATTTT.

The chain combines TRBV20-1 with TRBJ1-1, with D hard to call. The V gene's germline CDR1 is DFQATT and CDR2 SNEGSKA (reference sequence). The CDR3 length is 14 residues. The V and J ends lost 1 base and 2 bases respectively, with 11 bases between them. The CDR3: CSARGGRGNTEAFF. The CDR3 DNA reads TGCAGTGCTAGAGGAGGGCGGGGTAACACTGAAGCTTTCTTT.

The table lists this clonotype with a few counts. At one end, the junction sequence differs from germline, possibly due to a read error. The chain links TRBV5-1 to TRBJ2-5; the D gene is possibly TRBD1 (5 bases). This CDR3 has 14 residues. Germline CDR1 and CDR2: SGHRS and YFSETQ. CDR3 nucleotides: TGCGTCAGCAGCTTGGTCCAGGGCCAAGAGACCCAGTACTTC. Its protein product is CVSSLVQGQETQYF.

This clonotype was seen a few times. V gene TRBV5-1 combines with J gene TRBJ2-7, with D uncertain. Looked up from germline, CDR1 is SGHRS and CDR2 is YFSETQ. V lost 1 base to trimming and J lost 1 base, with 6 bases between them. The CDR3 consists of 13 residues. The CDR3 loop is CASSLYSSYEQYF. CDR3 nucleotide sequence: TGCGCCAGCAGCTTGTACAGTTCCTACGAGCAGTACTTC.

The table lists this clonotype with a few counts. The CDR3: CASRTSGGAHEQFF. CDR3 bases: TGTGCCAGCAGAACTAGCGGGGGGGCCCATGAGCAGTTCTTC. This chain connects TRBV6-2 or TRBV6-3 to TRBJ2-1, with TRBD2 matching 13 bases. V shed 6 bases, J shed 8 bases, and the junction held 4 bases outside the gene matches. The length of the CDR3 is 14 residues. Germline CDR1 and CDR2: MNHEY and SVGEGT.

The rearrangement links TRBV20-1 to TRBJ2-5; D is unresolved. CDR1 is DFQATT and CDR2 is SNEGSKA in the germline V gene (reference sequence). The V end was cut by 3 bases, the J end by 5 bases, with 10 bases between. This CDR3 has 12 amino acids. In DNA, the CDR3 is TGCAGTGCTAGTCCTAGAGGCGAGACCCAGTACTTC. Encoded protein: CSASPRGETQYF.

The CDR3 bases are TGCGCCAGCAGCTGGGGCGGGATGGGGGAGACCCAGTACTTC. As protein: CASSWGGMGETQYF. This sequence joins TRBV5-1 and TRBJ2-5; D is perhaps TRBD2 (6 bases). CDR3 length: 14 residues. CDR1 and CDR2 (germline): SGHRS, YFSETQ. Trimming stripped 3 bases from V and 5 bases from J, with 14 bases between. Filled out from reference TRBV5-1 and TRBJ2-5, the complete variable domain reads KAGVTQTPRYLIKTRGQQVTLSCSPISGHRSVSWYQQTPGQGLQFLFEYFSETQRNKGNFPGRFSGRQFSNSRSEMNVSTLELGDSALYLCASSWGGMGETQYFGPGTRLLVL.

This clonotype was detected only a few times. The chain employs TRBV4-1 and TRBJ2-6; D remains unclear. Germline CDR1 reads MGHRA; CDR2 reads YSYEKL. This CDR3 spans 14 amino acids. Trimming left V 4 bases short and J 12 bases short, with 16 bases between. Written as DNA, the CDR3 is TGCGCCAGCAGCCTTTCGACGGGCACGGGCGTCCTGACTTTC. Its translation is CASSLSTGTGVLTF.

This clonotype was detected only a few times. At one end the junction does not follow the germline gene, possibly because of a read error. The chain couples TRBV10-2 to TRBJ1-4; 8 bases line up with TRBD1. Germline V gene lookup returns CDR1 WSHSY and CDR2 SAAADI. This CDR3 is built from 19 residues. The CDR3 region is CASSDALGQGGRTNEKLLF. The DNA of the CDR3 is TGCGCCAGCAGTGACGCTTTAGGACAGGGAGGAAGGACTAATGAAAAACTGCTTTTT.

V usage is TRBV11-2 and J usage is TRBJ2-7; weak D call: TRBD2 (5 bases). V shed 2 bases and J shed 4 bases, with 18 bases lying between them. The length of the CDR3 is 16 residues. CDR1 and CDR2 (germline): SGHAT, FQNNGV. The CDR3 loop reads CASSLLGSGLDYEQYF. Written as DNA, the CDR3 is TGTGCCAGCAGCTTACTCGGGTCGGGGTTGGATTACGAGCAGTACTTC.